This record covers a single TCR beta chain. Across under 25 US areas, participants ranged in age from 18 to 89 years. In the authors' methods: From reference gene primer amplification, estimates of nucleated cell counts were derived. The method was immunoSEQ multiplex PCR; TCRdb's version includes in-frame clones alone and lacks a portion of them. V, J and clone size reflect that table, while D and trimming were determined from the DNA. The sample shows 350,000 or so clones, roughly 86% of them seen only once. This sample stems from a study of blood T cell repertoires in COVID-19. As for the study in general: Italy, Spain and the United States were the sources of the convalescent and acute COVID-19 samples. In each case, the material was cDNA or gDNA derived from T cells, B-cell-depleted T cells, or PBMCs.

Sequenced: PBMCs or T cells enriched from blood (not recorded which). This receptor was identified in a woman aged 25 to 39 who had been exposed to COVID-19.

The CDR3 spells CAWRALPRAYEQYF. The CDR3 nucleotides are TGTGCCTGGAGGGCCCTACCTAGAGCCTACGAGCAGTACTTC. The rearrangement uses TRBV30 and TRBJ2-7; no clear D gene. Germline CDR1 is GTSNPN and CDR2 is SVGIG (reference sequence). Trimming removed 3 bases from V and 2 bases from J, with 14 bases in between. The CDR3 loop spans 14 amino acids.